This TCR beta chain was sequenced during a study of T cells in Graves' hyperthyroidism and ophthalmopathy. TCR beta CDR3 regions were amplified from RNA. Initially, a first-round RT-PCR of the TCR CDR3 employed the HTBI primer set. One entry per CDR3 protein, called by TCRdb with MiXCR from the multiplex PCR reads. In the table there are hundreds of thousands of distinct CDR3 sequences, 15% to 20% of which are singletons. The germline gives CDR1 SGHRS, CDR2 YFSETQ. With 4 bases clipped from V and 9 bases from J, the junction kept 6 bases outside the gene matches. CDR3 length: 14 amino acids. There are a few counts of this clonotype.

V gene TRBV5-1 combines with J gene TRBJ2-3, with 12 positions matching TRBD2. The specimen sequenced was blood. The TCR was taken from a woman aged 18-30 years with Graves' ophthalmopathy. This CDR3 is CASSPGLAGRTQYF. The CDR3, as DNA: TGCGCCAGCAGCCCCGGACTAGCGGGGCGAACGCAGTATTTT.